These 30 T cell receptor beta chains originate from one sample sequenced in a study of T cells in Graves' hyperthyroidism and ophthalmopathy. TCR beta CDR3 regions were amplified from RNA transcripts. HTBI primers were used for first-round RT-PCR of the TCR CDR3. TCRdb reprocessed the multiplex PCR reads via MiXCR and lists one record per CDR3 protein. The table records roughly 840,000 distinct CDR3 sequences, approximately 40% of them present only once. Source material: blood. The receptors originated from a man between 18 and 35 years old with Graves' hyperthyroidism.

This clonotype showed up many times. V usage is TRBV19 and J usage is TRBJ1-1; D is uncertain. The V gene's germline CDR1 is LNHDA and CDR2 SQIVND (reference sequence). The CDR3 consists of 12 residues. V lost 7 bases to trimming and J lost 7 bases, with 13 bases between them. CDR3 bases: TGTGCCAGTATTGGCTTGGAGGTTGAAGCTTTCTTT. Translated: CASIGLEVEAFF.

This clonotype has just a few counts. The genes are TRBV20-1 and TRBJ1-2, with 9 nucleotides matching TRBD1. Looked up from germline, CDR1 is DFQATT and CDR2 is SNEGSKA (reference sequence). Losses at the gene ends were 6 bases for V and 8 bases for J; bases not matched to a gene: 10. This CDR3 has 13 residues. The DNA of the CDR3 is TGCAGTGCGGGACCGGGACAGGGTGGGGGCTACACCTTC. This gives the protein CSAGPGQGGGYTF.

J is TRBJ1-5 and V is TRBV6-5; D is ambiguous. This CDR3 contains 13 residues. V was clipped by 2 bases and J by 4 bases, with 6 bases between them. CDR1 and CDR2 (germline): MNHEY, SVGAGI. CDR3 sequence reads: CASSYRLNQPQHF. CDR3 in DNA: TGTGCCAGCAGTTACAGGTTAAATCAGCCCCAGCATTTT.

This clonotype was seen a single time. V and J are TRBV20-1 and TRBJ2-3; either TRBD1 or TRBD2 may fit D (5 bases each). With 1 base removed from V and 10 bases from J, the gap between germline ends came to 9 bases. This CDR3 contains 11 residues. Germline-derived CDR1 and CDR2 are DFQATT and SNEGSKA (reference sequence). CDR3 DNA: TGCAGTGCTAGAGTACTAGGGGCGCAGTATTTT. The encoded protein is CSARVLGAQYF.

There are a few counts of this clonotype. V and J are TRBV12-3 or TRBV12-4 and TRBJ2-7; tentatively, D is TRBD2 (6 bases). CDR3 size: 15 residues. The V end was cut by 3 bases, the J end by 2 bases, with 14 bases between. The CDR3 bases are TGTGCCAGCAGTTTCGCGGAGGGAAAACCCTACGAGCAGTACTTC. It yields the protein CASSFAEGKPYEQYF.

This clonotype appeared a few times. The gene calls are TRBV5-1 and TRBJ1-3; D not resolved. The CDR3 extends over 17 amino acids. V was trimmed by 0 bases and J by 1 base, leaving 14 bases between them. Germline V gives CDR1 SGHRS, CDR2 YFSETQ. This CDR3 reads CASSLADPGASGNTIYF. CDR3 sequence (DNA): TGCGCCAGCAGCTTGGCTGACCCTGGCGCGTCTGGAAACACCATATATTTT.

The chain carries TRBV6-5 and TRBJ1-2, with D unresolved. CDR3 length equals 12 residues. CDR1 is MNHEY and CDR2 is SVGAGI in the germline V gene. V was cut by 8 bases and J by 4 bases, with 11 bases left in between. The CDR3 bases are TGTGCCAGCCCCCAGGATCCCTATGGCTACACCTTC. Amino acids: CASPQDPYGYTF.

This chain uses TRBV19 with TRBJ2-2; 14 nucleotides agree with TRBD2. Germline-derived CDR1 and CDR2 are LNHDA and SQIVND (reference sequence). This CDR3 has 16 amino acids. Losses at the gene ends were 5 bases for V and 5 bases for J; bases not matched to a gene: 4. The CDR3 here is CASSWGLAGVTGELFF. DNA of the CDR3: TGTGCCAGTAGTTGGGGACTAGCGGGAGTAACCGGGGAGCTGTTTTTT.

The rearrangement uses TRBV11-3 and TRBJ1-2; TRBD1 is a possible D gene (6 bases). The V and J ends lost 5 bases and 8 bases respectively, with 15 bases between them. CDR1 is SGHNT, CDR2 YENEEA, per germline. The CDR3 consists of 13 residues. CDR3 DNA sequence: TGTGCCAGCAGCACCGGCCAGGGGAGCGGCTACACCTTC. Protein: CASSTGQGSGYTF.

The table lists this clonotype with many counts. The chain combines TRBV20-1 with TRBJ1-6, with D hard to call. CDR3 size: 14 residues. Germline V gene lookup returns CDR1 DFQATT and CDR2 SNEGSKA (reference sequence). V was trimmed by 3 bases and J by 7 bases, leaving 13 bases between them. In nucleotides, the CDR3 is TGCAGTGCTAGCCCCGGTAACTGGAATTCACCCCTCCACTTT. It codes for CSASPGNWNSPLHF.

The rearrangement uses TRBV12-3 or TRBV12-4 and TRBJ2-7, with TRBD2 matching over 16 bases. The CDR3 is made up of 20 amino acids. V dropped 1 base and J dropped 0; count of bases not matched to a gene: 9. CDR3 in amino acids: CASSLGGTSGGANSSYEQYF. CDR3 bases: TGTGCCAGCAGTTTAGGGGGGACTAGCGGGGGGGCCAACAGCTCCTACGAGCAGTACTTC.

This clonotype was counted between two and nine times. The CDR3, as DNA: TGTGCCAGCAGCTACGTCAGTGAGCAGTACTTC. Residues: CASSYVSEQYF. The chain uses TRBV5-6 and TRBJ2-7; no clear D. Germline loops: CDR1 SGHDT, CDR2 YYEEEE. With 3 bases removed from V and 7 bases from J, the gap between germline ends came to 8 bases. CDR3 length: 11 amino acids.

The gene calls are TRBV29-1 and TRBJ2-7; D possibly corresponds to TRBD1 (5 bases). Germline-derived CDR1 and CDR2 are SQVTM and ANQGSEA. V lost 7 bases and J 3 bases, leaving 13 bases between the germline ends. This CDR3 region has 12 residues. CDR3 DNA sequence: TGCAGCGCTGGACATTCCTTCTACGAGCAGTACTTC. It is translated as CSAGHSFYEQYF.

This chain connects TRBV5-6 to TRBJ2-7, with D maybe TRBD2 (5 bases). Trimming took 4 bases from V and 7 from J, leaving 18 bases between them. Germline CDR1 SGHDT, CDR2 YYEEEE. This CDR3 is 14 amino acids long. This CDR3 is CASSVRELLWEQYF. As DNA, the CDR3 is TGTGCCAGCAGCGTACGGGAACTCTTATGGGAGCAGTACTTC.

This clonotype appeared a single time. The chain links TRBV9 to TRBJ2-7; 8 bases are shared with TRBD2. The J segment lost 4 bases and the V segment lost 4 bases, leaving 10 bases of the junction unmatched. CDR3 size: 15 residues. CDR1 and CDR2 (germline): SGDLS, YYNGEE. The CDR3 DNA is TGTGCCAGCAGCCGTACTACTAGCGGAGCTTACGAGCAGTACTTC. Encoded protein: CASSRTTSGAYEQYF.

This clonotype has at least ten counts. The chain is built from TRBV10-2 and TRBJ1-1; D possibly corresponds to TRBD1 (5 bases). The CDR3 loop spans 13 amino acids. V was clipped by 6 bases and J by 5 bases, with 13 bases between them. Germline V gene sequence: CDR1 WSHSY, CDR2 SAAADI. CDR3 in amino acids: CASRRGVLTEAFF. CDR3 sequence (DNA): TGCGCCAGCAGACGGGGGGTCCTGACTGAAGCTTTCTTT.

V usage is TRBV6-4 and J usage is TRBJ1-6; D remains ambiguous. V was trimmed by 2 bases and J by 7 bases, leaving 12 bases between them. The CDR3 loop spans 15 amino acids. CDR1 and CDR2 (germline): MRHNA, SNTAGT. The CDR3 reads CASSDTKGKNSPLHF. Written as DNA, the CDR3 is TGTGCCAGCAGTGACACCAAAGGAAAAAATTCACCCCTCCACTTT.

On this clonotype itself: The conserved closing phenylalanine or tryptophan is absent in this CDR3, likely reflecting a read error. The chain combines TRBV6-5 with TRBJ2-7; a possible D gene is TRBD1 (6 bases). This CDR3 contains 13 residues. CDR1 and CDR2 from the germline V gene are MNHEY and SVGAGI. The ends were cut back, 6 bases at V and 3 bases at J, with 12 bases in the middle. CDR3 bases: TGTGCCAGCAGATCAGGGACACACTACGAGCAGTACCTC. Its protein is CASRSGTHYEQYL.

In the case of this clonotype: A much larger clonotype is one base distant, so this may be a read error. This chain links TRBV7-2 with TRBJ2-6; no reliable D call. Germline V gives CDR1 SGHTA, CDR2 FQGNSA. Trimming cost V 5 bases and J 0 bases, with 11 bases left between them. The length of the CDR3 is 16 residues. CDR3 sequence (DNA): TGTGCCAGCAGCCAAGGCAGCAACTCTGGGGCCAACGTCCTGACTTTC. This codes for CASSQGSNSGANVLTF. The variable domain in full, completed from reference TRBV7-2 and TRBJ2-6, reads GAGVSQSPSNKVTEKGKDVELRCDPISGHTALYWYRQSLGQGLEFLIYFQGNSAPDKSGLPSDRFSAERTGGSVSTLTIQRTQQEDSAVYLCASSQGSNSGANVLTFGAGSRLTVL.

This rearrangement joins TRBV19 to TRBJ1-1; TRBD1 is a possible D gene (5 bases). The CDR3 totals 15 residues. Germline CDR1 reads LNHDA; CDR2 reads SQIVND (reference sequence). V shed 3 bases and J shed 5 bases, with 16 bases lying between them. The CDR3 nucleotides read TGTGCCAGTAGTATTGAAAGGCAGGGAAGAACTGAAGCTTTCTTT. Protein product: CASSIERQGRTEAFF.

This chain connects TRBV20-1 to TRBJ1-4; TRBD1 agrees at 8 bases. Germline loops: CDR1 DFQATT, CDR2 SNEGSKA (reference sequence). The trim removed 2 bases at V and 6 bases at J, leaving 5 bases unmatched. This CDR3 region has 14 residues. The CDR3 DNA reads TGCAGTGCTAGACCGGGACAGGCCTATGAAAAACTGTTTTTT. Translating it yields CSARPGQAYEKLFF.

The chain carries TRBV12-3 or TRBV12-4 and TRBJ1-4; TRBD1 aligns across 9 bases. The CDR3 runs 14 residues. Germline trimming cut 5 bases from V and 10 bases from J; bases unmatched to any gene: 8. The CDR3 nucleotides read TGTGCCAGCAGTGGGGACAGGGTCCAAGGAAAACTGTTTTTT. Encoded protein: CASSGDRVQGKLFF.

This clonotype was seen a few times. V is TRBV5-1 and J is TRBJ2-7, with D perhaps assigned TRBD1 or TRBD2 (5 bases each). This CDR3 is 14 amino acids long. Deletions cut 0 bases from V and 5 bases from J, with 12 bases between. The germline V gene has CDR1 SGHRS and CDR2 YFSETQ. CDR3: CASSLVYRGHEQYF. The CDR3 nucleotides are TGCGCCAGCAGCTTGGTATATCGGGGCCACGAGCAGTACTTC.

CDR3 in DNA: TGCGCCAGCCACCTGGAGGGTCGGCAAGAGACCCAGTACTTC. Translating gives CASHLEGRQETQYF. The chain combines TRBV10-2 with TRBJ2-5; tentatively, D is TRBD2 (6 bases). The CDR3 length is 14 residues. The germline CDR1 and CDR2 sequences are WSHSY and SAAADI. V lost 8 bases to trimming and J lost 2 bases, with 15 bases between them.

The chain couples TRBV5-8 to TRBJ2-2; 8 bases match TRBD1. Germline CDR1 reads SGHTS; CDR2 reads YDEGEE. CDR3 length equals 15 residues. The V and J ends lost 5 bases and 2 bases, in that order; junction bases with no gene match: 5. The CDR3 coding sequence is TGTGCCAGCAGAGCGACAGGGGCCAACACCGGGGAGCTGTTTTTT. It specifies CASRATGANTGELFF.

This clonotype was counted between two and nine times. The chain employs TRBV20-1 and TRBJ2-5; 7 nucleotides agree with TRBD2. CDR1 is DFQATT, CDR2 SNEGSKA, per germline (reference sequence). This CDR3 has 14 amino acids. Trimming cost V 4 bases and J 4 bases; bases outside gene matches: 9. The CDR3 nucleotides read TGCAGTGCTAATACGGGGAGGGCCTTAGAGACCCAGTACTTC. It specifies CSANTGRALETQYF.

This clonotype was detected ten times or more. The rearrangement links TRBV2 to TRBJ2-5, with D perhaps matching TRBD1 or TRBD2 (5 bases each). Trimming shortened V by 9 bases and J by 4 bases, and 15 bases separated the two germline ends. Germline V lookup: CDR1 SNHLY, CDR2 FYNNEI. The CDR3 has 13 residues. Written as DNA, the CDR3 is TGTGCCAGTTCCGGACGGGGCACAGAGACCCAGTACTTC. It encodes CASSGRGTETQYF.

This clonotype was counted many times. The chain joins TRBV2 to TRBJ1-1; D uncertain. V dropped 11 bases and J dropped 1 base, with 14 bases sitting between them. Germline V gene data show CDR1 as SNHLY and CDR2 as FYNNEI. The CDR3 spans 13 residues. The CDR3 coding sequence is TGTGCCCCCACGCGGGAGCAGAACACTGAAGCTTTCTTT. It yields the protein CAPTREQNTEAFF.

This clonotype was detected only a few times. This rearrangement joins TRBV2 to TRBJ1-1; the D gene is possibly TRBD1 (6 bases). Germline V gene data show CDR1 as SNHLY and CDR2 as FYNNEI. V gave up 5 bases and J gave up 1 base, with 11 bases separating them. There are 14 residues in the CDR3. Here the CDR3 DNA reads TGTGCCAGCAGTTACTCAGGGGCGAACACTGAAGCTTTCTTT. Protein: CASSYSGANTEAFF.

CDR3 bases: TGTGCCAGCTCCCCGTCGAACACCATATATTTT. This translates into CASSPSNTIYF. V usage is TRBV2 and J usage is TRBJ1-3; unclear D gene. Trimming removed 8 bases at V and 7 bases at J, with 9 bases between. The V gene's germline CDR1 is SNHLY and CDR2 FYNNEI. The CDR3 sequence is 11 residues long.